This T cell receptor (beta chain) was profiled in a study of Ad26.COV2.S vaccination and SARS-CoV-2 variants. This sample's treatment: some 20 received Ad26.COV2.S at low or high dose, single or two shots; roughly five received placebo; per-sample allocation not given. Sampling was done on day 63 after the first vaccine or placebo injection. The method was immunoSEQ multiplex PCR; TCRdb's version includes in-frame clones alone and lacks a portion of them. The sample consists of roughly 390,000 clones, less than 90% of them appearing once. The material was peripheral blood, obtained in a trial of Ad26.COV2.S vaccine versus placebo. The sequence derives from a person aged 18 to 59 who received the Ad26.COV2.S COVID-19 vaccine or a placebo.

DNA of the CDR3: TGCGCCAGCAGCCATCCCGCCAGGGGTGGACCCCTCCACTTT. Protein sequence: CASSHPARGGPLHF. J is TRBJ1-6 and V is TRBV4-1, with D perhaps matching TRBD1 (6 bases). Germline CDR1 is MGHRA and CDR2 is YSYEKL. The CDR3 is made up of 14 amino acids. V was shortened by 3 bases and J by 12 bases, with 15 bases between the two germline ends.